This T cell receptor beta chain came from a study of blood T cell repertoires in COVID-19 (dated by TCRdb to the early 2020s). With regard to the full study: Samples from collaborators originated in the United States, Italy and Spain and spanned both the acute and convalescent phases of COVID-19. Subjects who had been exposed to COVID-19, were actively infected with it, or had recovered from it provided the deeply sampled blood TCRbeta repertoires that made up the dataset. The samples were drawn from two sources: the first 160 participants of the ongoing ImmuneRACE study, and 950 to 1,500 subjects contributed by 6 global collaborators. Where available, HLA class I and class II types were obtained from metadata supplied by the sample provider rather than from assay-based typing. The repertoires were made available in a free public database intended to serve as a resource for research on the immune response to SARS-CoV-2. The material from the prospective study consisted of cDNA or gDNA derived from T cells, B-cell-depleted T cells, or PBMCs. Nearly every sample came with metadata listing a de-identified subject ID, COVID-19 status, age in years and sex.

What the study reported, not specific to this receptor: The amount of clinical and demographic metadata varied by source and participant and was provided uncurated.

TCRbeta CDR3 regions were amplified from genomic DNA using the immunoSEQ Assay, a bias-controlled multiplex PCR. On the study's bioinformatics: The number of nucleated cells in each sample was estimated by amplification of reference gene primers within the assay. To quantify the absolute abundance of each unique TCRbeta CDR3 rearrangement, sequence reads were collapsed and filtered. For each sample, productive Simpson clonality was calculated by taking the square root of Simpson's diversity index across productive rearrangements. This immuneACCESS table, as held by TCRdb, lists in-frame sequences with V and J called but not all clones. Of the missing ones, under half trace to an unresolved V gene in checked studies; the others have no known cause. V and J calls and clone size follow that table, whereas D and trimming were derived from the DNA. The sample table records 45,000 to 50,000 clones; about 90% of these occur just once. Of the sample, around 8% falls within the top ten clones.

V sheds 7 bases and J sheds 6 bases, leaving 12 bases between their ends. The CDR3 sequence holds 12 residues, the cysteine and phenylalanine included. Just CDR3 DNA is preserved here, 36 bases in frame from base 1. CDR1 MNHNY and CDR2 SVGAGI are derived from the germline V gene (reference sequence). As regards this clone: There is no known antigen for this receptor. The input lacks base qualities; no much larger clone sits a single base away.

Collaborating institutions collected whole blood in K2EDTA tubes following their own protocols. Collaborator samples were shipped for TCRbeta analysis as frozen whole blood, isolated PBMCs, or DNA extracted from either sample type. The sample consisted of peripheral blood. This sequence uses TRBV6-6 and TRBJ1-1; a weak D assignment points to TRBD1 (5 bases agree). This TCR was sampled from a man aged 45-65 years with acute or convalescent COVID-19. CDR3 region: CASMVQAAEAFF. The DNA sequence follows: TGTGCCAGCATGGTACAGGCCGCTGAAGCTTTCTTT.